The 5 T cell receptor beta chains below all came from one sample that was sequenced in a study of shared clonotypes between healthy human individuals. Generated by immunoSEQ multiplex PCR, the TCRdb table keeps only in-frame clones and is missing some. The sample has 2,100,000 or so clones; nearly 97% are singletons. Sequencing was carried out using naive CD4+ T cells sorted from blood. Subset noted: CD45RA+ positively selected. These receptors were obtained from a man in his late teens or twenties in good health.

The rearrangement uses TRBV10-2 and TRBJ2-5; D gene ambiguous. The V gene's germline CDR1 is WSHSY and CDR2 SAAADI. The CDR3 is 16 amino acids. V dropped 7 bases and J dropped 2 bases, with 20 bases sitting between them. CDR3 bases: TGCGCCAGCAATTCCGGACGTCTGGGCGCACAAGAGACCCAGTACTTC. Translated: CASNSGRLGAQETQYF.

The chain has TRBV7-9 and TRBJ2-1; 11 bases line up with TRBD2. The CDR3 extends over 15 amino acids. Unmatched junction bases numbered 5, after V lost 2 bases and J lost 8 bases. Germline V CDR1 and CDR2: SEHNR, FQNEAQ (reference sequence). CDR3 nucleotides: TGTGCCAGCAGCTTATTGACTAGCGGGATTTATGAGCAGTTCTTC. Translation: CASSLLTSGIYEQFF.

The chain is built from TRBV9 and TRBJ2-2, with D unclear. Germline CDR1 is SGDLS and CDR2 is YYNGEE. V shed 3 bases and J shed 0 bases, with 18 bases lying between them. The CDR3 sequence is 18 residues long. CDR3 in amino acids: CASSAQGSRQTNTGELFF. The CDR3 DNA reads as TGTGCCAGCAGCGCCCAAGGTAGTAGGCAGACGAACACCGGGGAGCTGTTTTTT.

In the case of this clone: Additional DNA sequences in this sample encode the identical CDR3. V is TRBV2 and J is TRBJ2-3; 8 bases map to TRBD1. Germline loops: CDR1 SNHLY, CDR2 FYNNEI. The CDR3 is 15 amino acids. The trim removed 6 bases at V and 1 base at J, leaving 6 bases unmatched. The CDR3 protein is CASRTGTGGTDTQYF. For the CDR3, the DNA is TGTGCCAGCAGGACTGGGACAGGAGGCACAGATACGCAGTATTTT.

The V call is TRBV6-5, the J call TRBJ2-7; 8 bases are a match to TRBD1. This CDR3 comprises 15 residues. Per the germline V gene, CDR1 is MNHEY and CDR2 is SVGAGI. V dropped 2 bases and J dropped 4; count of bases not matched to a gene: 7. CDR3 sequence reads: CASSYQQGVGYEQYF. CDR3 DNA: TGTGCCAGCAGTTACCAACAGGGGGTTGGGTACGAGCAGTACTTC.